Each of the 18 T cell receptor beta chains below was sequenced from the same sample in a study of beta chain features in type 1 diabetes. Expressed TCRB transcripts were sequenced because the isolated RNA had all been reverse transcribed beforehand. Clones were read by immunoSEQ multiplex PCR, and TCRdb kept only the in-frame ones, dropping some. The sample records 130,000 to 150,000 clones, 6.9% being singletons. Sequenced material: central memory CD4+ T cells from blood. All receptors derive from a woman in her 30s in good health.

This clone was picked up many times. V is TRBV28 and J is TRBJ2-7; D call uncertain. Trimming pared 8 bases from V and 4 bases from J, leaving 12 bases between. Germline V lookup: CDR1 MDHEN, CDR2 SYDVKM. The CDR3 is made up of 12 amino acids. The CDR3 sequence is CASRASGYEQYF. In DNA, the CDR3 is TGTGCCAGCCGAGCCTCGGGTTACGAGCAGTACTTC. Together with reference TRBV28 and TRBJ2-7, the CDR3 gives the full variable domain: DVKVTQSSRYLVKRTGEKVFLECVQDMDHENMFWYRQDPGLGLRLIYFSYDVKMKEKGDIPEGYSVSREKKERFSLILESASTNQTSMYLCASRASGYEQYFGPGTRLTVT.

V and J are TRBV30 and TRBJ1-2; 7 bases are shared with TRBD1. Germline V CDR1 and CDR2: GTSNPN, SVGIG (reference sequence). Unmatched junction bases numbered 6, after V lost 1 base and J lost 7 bases. The CDR3 length is 13 residues. In nucleotides, the CDR3 is TGTGCCTGGAGTGGACAGGGTTTGGGTGGCTACACCTTC. Translating it yields CAWSGQGLGGYTF.

A few counts support this clone. J is TRBJ1-2 and V is TRBV30, with D unclear. Germline V gives CDR1 GTSNPN, CDR2 SVGIG (reference sequence). This CDR3 region has 13 residues. DNA for the CDR3: TGTGCTTGCGCCAACAGTCCTAACTATGGCTACACCTTC. This gives the protein CACANSPNYGYTF.

This clone was seen more than once but under ten times. The chain carries TRBV5-8 and TRBJ2-5; 8 nucleotides match TRBD1. Germline values: CDR1 SGHTS, CDR2 YDEGEE. J gave up 5 bases and V 0 bases, and 9 bases lay outside the gene matches. The CDR3 runs 16 residues. CDR3 sequence: CASSLAETGAGETQYF. CDR3 DNA: TGTGCCAGCAGCTTGGCCGAGACAGGGGCAGGGGAGACCCAGTACTTC.

This clone has more than one count but fewer than ten. The genes are TRBV4-2 and TRBJ2-6; 11 bases fit TRBD2. The CDR3 runs to 18 residues. The germline gives CDR1 LGHNA, CDR2 YNFKEQ. V shed 2 bases, J shed 0 bases, and the junction held 3 bases outside the gene matches. CDR3 bases: TGTGCCAGCAGCCAATGGACTAGCGGGTTCTCTGGGGCCAACGTCCTGACTTTC. Translated, it gives CASSQWTSGFSGANVLTF.

This clone was seen many times. The chain couples TRBV19 to TRBJ2-3, with TRBD1 identical over 8 bases. Trimming at V came to 4 bases and at J to 1 base, leaving 1 base not matched to a gene. This CDR3 is 14 amino acids long. Looked up from germline, CDR1 is LNHDA and CDR2 is SQIVND (reference sequence). CDR3 sequence reads: CASSTGQGTDTQYF. CDR3 nucleotides: TGTGCCAGTAGTACGGGACAGGGCACAGATACGCAGTATTTT.

The rearrangement links TRBV18 to TRBJ2-5, with D possibly matching TRBD1 (6 bases). The CDR3 extends over 14 amino acids. The V gene lost 2 bases and the J gene lost 2 bases, with 9 bases spanning the gap. Germline assignment: CDR1 KGHSH and CDR2 LQKENI. DNA for the CDR3: TGTGCCAGCTCACCAAATAGGGGGCAAGAGACCCAGTACTTC. It specifies CASSPNRGQETQYF.

V usage is TRBV7-3 and J usage is TRBJ2-2; TRBD2 aligns across 11 bases. Germline CDR1 is SGHTA and CDR2 is FQGTGA. The CDR3 totals 15 residues. J gave up 7 bases and V 3 bases, and 4 bases lay outside the gene matches. The CDR3 DNA follows: TGTGCCAGCAGCTTGCAACTAGCGGGGGTCGGGGAGCTGTTTTTT. Protein: CASSLQLAGVGELFF.

This clone showed up just a few times. The chain recombines TRBV2 with TRBJ1-2; D not resolved. The CDR3 is 14 residues long. The germline V gene has CDR1 SNHLY and CDR2 FYNNEI. Trimming took off 2 bases at V and 7 bases at J, with 14 bases between the two ends. CDR3 region: CASSEMGGNRGYTF. The CDR3 coding sequence is TGTGCCAGCAGTGAAATGGGAGGGAATCGTGGCTACACCTTC.

This clone was detected only a few times. The chain uses TRBV5-6 and TRBJ1-5; TRBD1 agrees at 11 bases. The CDR3 has 17 residues. The junction had 5 bases not matched to a gene; V was cut back by 0 bases and J by 3 bases. The V gene's germline CDR1 is SGHDT and CDR2 YYEEEE. This chain's CDR3 is CASSLVGQGEINQPQHF. CDR3 in DNA: TGTGCCAGCAGCTTGGTGGGACAGGGGGAGATCAATCAGCCCCAGCATTTT. Based on the CDR3 plus reference TRBV5-6 and TRBJ1-5, the full variable domain is DAGVTQSPTHLIKTRGQQVTLRCSPKSGHDTVSWYQQALGQGPQFIFQYYEEEERQRGNFPDRFSGHQFPNYSSELNVNALLLGDSALYLCASSLVGQGEINQPQHFGDGTRLSIL.

In this sample, this clone turned up a few times. The genes are TRBV7-6 and TRBJ1-2, with 8 positions matching TRBD1. V trimming: 5 bases; J trimming: 2 bases; junction bases outside the gene matches: 4. The CDR3 sequence is 14 residues long. Germline V gene sequence: CDR1 SGHVS, CDR2 FNYEAQ. The CDR3 DNA follows: TGTGCCAGCAGCCTTCGACAGGGGAACTATGGCTACACCTTC. It yields the protein CASSLRQGNYGYTF.

This clone was observed a handful of times. This chain connects TRBV15 to TRBJ2-6, with 11 positions matching TRBD1. Per the germline V gene, CDR1 is LNHNV and CDR2 is YYDKDF (reference sequence). This CDR3 region has 20 residues. Trimming took 0 bases from V and 4 from J; bases not matched to a gene: 11. The CDR3 DNA follows: TGTGCCACCAGCAGAGATCCAAAGGACAGGGGGCAGCGGGGGGCCAACGTCCTGACTTTC. Translated: CATSRDPKDRGQRGANVLTF. The full variable domain, its missing parts supplied by reference TRBV15 and TRBJ2-6, is DAMVIQNPRYQVTQFGKPVTLSCSQTLNHNVMYWYQQKSSQAPKLLFHYYDKDFNNEADTPDNFQSRRPNTSFCFLDIRSPGLGDTAMYLCATSRDPKDRGQRGANVLTFGAGSRLTVL.

The chain recombines TRBV7-9 with TRBJ2-3; 7 bases agree with TRBD2. The CDR3 runs to 14 residues. The junction had 4 bases not matched to a gene; V was cut back by 5 bases and J by 2 bases. Per the germline V gene, CDR1 is SEHNR and CDR2 is FQNEAQ (reference sequence). The DNA for the CDR3 is TGTGCCAGCAGCAAAGCGGGAAACACAGATACGCAGTATTTT. Translating gives CASSKAGNTDTQYF.

This clone was counted only a few times. The rearrangement links TRBV20-1 to TRBJ2-1; 10 nucleotides agree with TRBD2. Germline-derived CDR1 and CDR2 are DFQATT and SNEGSKA (reference sequence). Trimming removed 5 bases from V and 10 bases from J; junction bases left unmatched: 2. This CDR3 region has 11 residues. CDR3 nucleotides: TGCAGTGCTGCACTAGCGGGGGAGCAGTTCTTC. Translated: CSAALAGEQFF.

The gene calls are TRBV30 and TRBJ1-2; D is possibly TRBD1 (5 bases). Trimming shortened V by 4 bases and J by 5 bases, and 17 bases separated the two germline ends. The germline V gene encodes CDR1 GTSNPN and CDR2 SVGIG (reference sequence). The CDR3 has 14 amino acids. CDR3 DNA: TGTGCCTGGAACCTCGGGACTACGGGGTATGGCTACACCTTC. It specifies CAWNLGTTGYGYTF.

The CDR3 loop reads CASSPGTVDNEQFF. CDR3 DNA sequence: TGCGCCAGCAGCCCCGGGACAGTCGACAATGAGCAGTTCTTC. V usage is TRBV5-1 and J usage is TRBJ2-1, with 7 bases lining up with TRBD1. V shed 4 bases, J shed 5 bases, and the junction held 6 bases outside the gene matches. This CDR3 region has 14 residues. CDR1 SGHRS and CDR2 YFSETQ come from the germline V gene.

The rearrangement links TRBV6-6 to TRBJ2-1, with D possibly being TRBD2 (7 bases). V lost 7 bases and J lost 2, with 18 bases in between. The CDR3 contains 16 residues. CDR1 and CDR2 from the germline V gene are MNHNY and SVGAGI (reference sequence). CDR3 residues: CASTPGGGVPYNEQFF. The CDR3 nucleotides are TGTGCCAGCACCCCGGGGGGCGGGGTCCCCTACAATGAGCAGTTCTTC.

V and J are TRBV6-1 and TRBJ2-1, with 11 bases lining up with TRBD2. This CDR3 is built from 15 residues. J gave up 8 bases and V 3 bases, and 6 bases lay outside the gene matches. Germline CDR1 and CDR2: MNHNS and SASEGT. The CDR3 spells CASSDYSGGVDEQFF. The CDR3 DNA reads TGTGCCAGCAGTGATTATAGCGGGGGGGTAGATGAGCAGTTCTTC.